The next 10 T cell receptor beta chains were all read from a single sample in a study of T cell repertoires in cytomegalovirus infection. Their specific antigens are unknown. TCRdb ran MiXCR on the reads and lists one entry per CDR3 protein. The sample shows approximately 990,000 distinct CDR3 sequences, less than 40% of them seen only once. The source was cultured CD8+ T cells from PBMCs, collected from culture after CMV antigen stimulation. Receptors were obtained from a human donor in good health (CMV status not recorded). Some clones in this sample may be carry-over from other donors' samples.

This clonotype was counted between two and nine times. V is TRBV7-9 and J is TRBJ2-4; a possible D gene is TRBD1 (6 bases). Trimming pared 5 bases from V and 3 bases from J, leaving 11 bases between. The CDR3 spans 14 residues. CDR1 and CDR2 (germline): SEHNR, FQNEAQ (reference sequence). The CDR3 region has the DNA TGTGCCAGCAGCCCGGACAGAGGCAAAAACATTCAGTACTTC. Protein: CASSPDRGKNIQYF.

The rearrangement uses TRBV27 and TRBJ2-7; D uncertain. The germline V and J ends were trimmed by 6 bases and 0 bases, with 9 bases remaining between them. CDR1 is MNHEY and CDR2 is SMNVEV in the germline V gene (reference sequence). CDR3 length: 13 amino acids. The CDR3 spells CASRSLSSYEQYF. The CDR3 region has the DNA TGTGCCAGCAGGTCTTTAAGCTCCTACGAGCAGTACTTC.

The chain joins TRBV7-2 to TRBJ2-3; D unresolved. Germline loops: CDR1 SGHTA, CDR2 FQGNSA. CDR3 length: 15 amino acids. V shed 7 bases and J shed 0 bases, with 14 bases lying between them. The CDR3 DNA reads as TGTGCCAGCAAACCTGGACCCTCTAGCACAGATACGCAGTATTTT. Its protein product is CASKPGPSSTDTQYF.

The chain has TRBV19 and TRBJ2-2, with D unresolved. Germline loops: CDR1 LNHDA, CDR2 SQIVND (reference sequence). The CDR3 has 14 residues. Trimming took 2 bases from V and 2 from J, leaving 6 bases between them. For the CDR3, the DNA is TGTGCCAGTAGTATAATCAAAAACACCGGGGAGCTGTTTTTT. It is translated as CASSIIKNTGELFF.

This clonotype was detected only a few times. This sequence joins TRBV29-1 and TRBJ2-1; no clear D. The CDR3 is made up of 16 amino acids. The germline V gene encodes CDR1 SQVTM and CDR2 ANQGSEA. Trimming removed 7 bases from V and 0 bases from J, with 19 bases in between. The CDR3 nucleotides are TGCAGCGCCCTTCAGGCTGGGTTGAGCTCCTACAATGAGCAGTTCTTC. It yields the protein CSALQAGLSSYNEQFF.

Only a few counts were recorded for this clonotype. The chain recombines TRBV4-3 with TRBJ2-3; 10 bases are a match to TRBD2. Germline CDR1 LGHNA, CDR2 YSLEER. Trimming removed 0 bases from V and 4 bases from J; junction bases left unmatched: 7. CDR3 length: 17 amino acids. The CDR3 here is CASSQDTGLAVADTQYF. The CDR3 DNA sequence: TGCGCCAGCAGCCAAGATACAGGACTAGCGGTAGCAGATACGCAGTATTTT.

This clonotype has more than one count but fewer than ten. The genes are TRBV6-6 and TRBJ1-4; D is uncertain. CDR3 size: 11 residues. The V and J ends lost 7 bases and 8 bases respectively, with 8 bases between them. Germline CDR1 is MNHNY and CDR2 is SVGAGI (reference sequence). In DNA, the CDR3 is TGTGCCAGCAAGGTGGACGAAAAACTGTTTTTT. Amino acid sequence: CASKVDEKLFF.

This clonotype was picked up many times. The chain combines TRBV7-2 with TRBJ2-2, with TRBD2 matching over 8 bases. Germline lookup yields CDR1 SGHTA and CDR2 FQGNSA. V lost 5 bases and J lost 4; bases outside the gene matches: 12. This CDR3 has 17 amino acids. CDR3 sequence (DNA): TGTGCCAGCAGCACGCCCGGGGGCGGGGGGTCCACCGGGGAGCTGTTTTTT. Translated, it gives CASSTPGGGGSTGELFF.

For this clonotype: A clone one base away is much larger, so this may be a read error. The chain links TRBV7-9 to TRBJ2-3; D is ambiguous. Germline V gives CDR1 SEHNR, CDR2 FQNEAQ (reference sequence). The CDR3 runs to 14 residues. The CDR3, as DNA: TGTACCAGCAGCTTTCTGACTAGCACAGATACGCAGTATTTT. It translates to CTSSFLTSTDTQYF.

V is TRBV9 and J is TRBJ1-1, with D possibly being TRBD1 (6 bases). V lost 1 base and J lost 1, with 11 bases in between. The CDR3 has 15 residues. Looked up from germline, CDR1 is SGDLS and CDR2 is YYNGEE. The CDR3 protein is CASSVSGTQNTEAFF. CDR3 bases: TGTGCCAGCAGCGTATCAGGGACACAGAACACTGAAGCTTTCTTT.